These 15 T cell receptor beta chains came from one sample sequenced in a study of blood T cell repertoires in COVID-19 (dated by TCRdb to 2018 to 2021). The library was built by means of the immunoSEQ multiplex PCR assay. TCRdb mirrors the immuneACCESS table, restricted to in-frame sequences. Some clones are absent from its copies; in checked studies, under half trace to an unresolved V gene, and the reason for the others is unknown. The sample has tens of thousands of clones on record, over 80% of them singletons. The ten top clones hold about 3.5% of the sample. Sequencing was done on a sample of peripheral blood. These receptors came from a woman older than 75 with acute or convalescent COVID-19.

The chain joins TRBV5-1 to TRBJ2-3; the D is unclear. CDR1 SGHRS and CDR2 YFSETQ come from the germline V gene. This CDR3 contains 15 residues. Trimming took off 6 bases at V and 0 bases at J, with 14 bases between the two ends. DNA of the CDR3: TGCGCCAGCACCCCAACTGCCACGAGCACAGATACGCAGTATTTT. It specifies CASTPTATSTDTQYF.

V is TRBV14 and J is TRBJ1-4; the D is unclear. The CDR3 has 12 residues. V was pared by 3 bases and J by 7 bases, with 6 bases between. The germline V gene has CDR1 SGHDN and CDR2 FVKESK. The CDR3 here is CASSQRGEKLFF. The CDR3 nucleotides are TGTGCCAGCAGCCAGAGAGGTGAAAAACTGTTTTTT. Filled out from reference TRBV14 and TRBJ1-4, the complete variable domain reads EAGVTQFPSHSVIEKGQTVTLRCDPISGHDNLYWYRRVMGKEIKFLLHFVKESKQDESGMPNNRFLAERTGGTYSTLKVQPAELEDSGVYFCASSQRGEKLFFGSGTQLSVL.

CDR3: CASSLAPSGGLGEQFF. CDR3 DNA: TGTGCCAGCAGCTTGGCCCCTAGCGGGGGACTTGGTGAGCAGTTCTTC. The rearrangement links TRBV5-4 to TRBJ2-1; TRBD2 aligns across 10 bases. This CDR3 has 16 amino acids. CDR1 and CDR2 (germline): SGHNT, YYREEE (reference sequence). The junction had 9 bases not matched to a gene; V was cut back by 0 bases and J by 9 bases.

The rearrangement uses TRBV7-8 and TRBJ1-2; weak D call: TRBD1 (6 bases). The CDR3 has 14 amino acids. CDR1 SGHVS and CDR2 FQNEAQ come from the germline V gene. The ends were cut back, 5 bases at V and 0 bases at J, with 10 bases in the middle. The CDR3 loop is CASSRQATNYGYTF. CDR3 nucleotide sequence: TGTGCCAGCAGCCGACAGGCAACTAACTATGGCTACACCTTC.

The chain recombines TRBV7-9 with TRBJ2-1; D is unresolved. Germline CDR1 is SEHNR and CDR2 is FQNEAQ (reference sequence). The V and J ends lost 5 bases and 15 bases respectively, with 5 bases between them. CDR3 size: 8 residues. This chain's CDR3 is CASSPGFF. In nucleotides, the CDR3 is TGTGCCAGCAGCCCAGGGTTCTTC.

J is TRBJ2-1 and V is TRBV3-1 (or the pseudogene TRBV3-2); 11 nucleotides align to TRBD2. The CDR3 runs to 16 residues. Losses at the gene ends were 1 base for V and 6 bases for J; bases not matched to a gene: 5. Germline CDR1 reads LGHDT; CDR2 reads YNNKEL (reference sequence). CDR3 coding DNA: TGTGCCAGCAGCCAAGTGGGACTAGCGGCGGCCAATGAGCAGTTCTTC. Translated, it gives CASSQVGLAAANEQFF.

This CDR3 reads CASSYSILGEAFF. The CDR3 nucleotides are TGTGCCAGCAGTTACTCGATACTCGGGGAAGCTTTCTTT. The rearrangement joins TRBV6-2 or TRBV6-3 to TRBJ1-1, with D unclear. Germline V CDR1 and CDR2: MNHEY, SVGEGT. The CDR3 covers 13 residues. The V end was cut by 0 bases, the J end by 8 bases, with 10 bases between.

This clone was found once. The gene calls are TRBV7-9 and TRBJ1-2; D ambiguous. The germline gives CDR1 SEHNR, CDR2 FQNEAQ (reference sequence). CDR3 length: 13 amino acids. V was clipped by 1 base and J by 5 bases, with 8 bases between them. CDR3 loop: CASSLVAVYGYTF. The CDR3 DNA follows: TGTGCCAGCAGCTTAGTAGCGGTGTATGGCTACACCTTC.

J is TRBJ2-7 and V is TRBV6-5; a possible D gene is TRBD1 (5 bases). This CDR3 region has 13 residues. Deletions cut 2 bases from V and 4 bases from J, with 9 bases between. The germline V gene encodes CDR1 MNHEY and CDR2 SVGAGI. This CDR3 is CASSYQGLYEQYF. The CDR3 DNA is TGTGCCAGCAGTTACCAGGGATTATACGAGCAGTACTTC.

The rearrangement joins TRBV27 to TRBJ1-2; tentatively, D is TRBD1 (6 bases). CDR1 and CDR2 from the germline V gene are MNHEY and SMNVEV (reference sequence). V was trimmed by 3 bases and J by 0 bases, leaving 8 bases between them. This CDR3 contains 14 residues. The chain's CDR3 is CASSFGGSNYGYTF. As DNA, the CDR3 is TGTGCCAGCAGTTTTGGGGGCTCTAACTATGGCTACACCTTC.

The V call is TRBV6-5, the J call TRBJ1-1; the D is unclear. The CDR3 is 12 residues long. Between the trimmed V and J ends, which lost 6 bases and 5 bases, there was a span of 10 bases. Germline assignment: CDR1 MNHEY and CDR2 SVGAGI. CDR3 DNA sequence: TGTGCCAGCAGGGGTTCGGGGACTGAAGCTTTCTTT. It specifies CASRGSGTEAFF.

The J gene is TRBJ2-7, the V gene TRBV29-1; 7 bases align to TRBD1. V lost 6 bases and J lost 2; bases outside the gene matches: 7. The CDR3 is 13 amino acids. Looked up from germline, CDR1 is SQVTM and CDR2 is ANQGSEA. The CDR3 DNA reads TGCAGCGTCCAGGGGGACCCTACCTACGAGCAGTACTTC. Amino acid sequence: CSVQGDPTYEQYF.

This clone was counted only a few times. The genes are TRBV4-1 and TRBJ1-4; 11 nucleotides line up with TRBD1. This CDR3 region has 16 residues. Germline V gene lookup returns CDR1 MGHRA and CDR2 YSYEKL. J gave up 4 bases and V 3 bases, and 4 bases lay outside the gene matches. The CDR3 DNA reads TGCGCCAGCAGCCACTCAGGGACAGGGGGTAATGAAAAACTGTTTTTT. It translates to CASSHSGTGGNEKLFF.

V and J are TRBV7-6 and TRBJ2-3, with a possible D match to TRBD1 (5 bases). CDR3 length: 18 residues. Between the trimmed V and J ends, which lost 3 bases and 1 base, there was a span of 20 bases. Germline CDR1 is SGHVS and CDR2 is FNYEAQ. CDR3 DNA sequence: TGTGCCAGCAGCTTCCAAGGGGTATGGGGATCGCGCACAGATACGCAGTATTTT. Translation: CASSFQGVWGSRTDTQYF. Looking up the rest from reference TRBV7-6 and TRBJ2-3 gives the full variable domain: GAGVSQSPRYKVTKRGQDVALRCDPISGHVSLYWYRQALGQGPEFLTYFNYEAQQDKSGLPNDRFSAERPEGSISTLTIQRTEQRDSAMYRCASSFQGVWGSRTDTQYFGPGTRLTVL.

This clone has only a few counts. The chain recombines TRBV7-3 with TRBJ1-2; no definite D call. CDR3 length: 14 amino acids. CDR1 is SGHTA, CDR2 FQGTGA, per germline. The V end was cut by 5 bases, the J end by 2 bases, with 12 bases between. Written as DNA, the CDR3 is TGTGCCAGCAGCCCTCATGGGGAGAACTATGGCTACACCTTC. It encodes CASSPHGENYGYTF.